Described below is a single TCR beta chain sequence and its context. The antigen remains undetermined. The data derive from a study of cytotoxic CD8 clonotypes in ibrutinib-treated CLL. Study results and caveats: Clonality was higher at ibrutinib response and returned toward baseline at progression.

Deep sequencing aimed at 1 in 200,000 to 1 in 1 million T cells' resolution. Only in-frame clones appear in the TCRdb table, and some are missing; sequencing was by immunoSEQ multiplex PCR. The sample records some 70,000 clones, approximately 71% being singletons. There are 12 residues in the CDR3. V lost 0 bases, J lost 5 bases, and 4 bases lay in between. Looked up from germline, CDR1 is SGHVS and CDR2 is FNYEAQ. The sample consisted of PBMCs, taken after 12 months of ibrutinib treatment. The chain couples TRBV7-6 to TRBJ2-5; no reliable D call. The clonotype comes from a human donor with chronic lymphocytic leukemia. CDR3 loop: CASSLAEETQYF. CDR3 coding DNA: TGTGCCAGCAGCTTAGCAGAGGAGACCCAGTACTTC. Combining the CDR3 with reference TRBV7-6 and TRBJ2-5 gives the whole variable domain GAGVSQSPRYKVTKRGQDVALRCDPISGHVSLYWYRQALGQGPEFLTYFNYEAQQDKSGLPNDRFSAERPEGSISTLTIQRTEQRDSAMYRCASSLAEETQYFGPGTRLLVL.